These T cell receptor beta chains were read from a single sample in a study of neurological immune-mediated disorders. Using its own MiXCR run on the 5' RACE reads, TCRdb lists one record per CDR3 protein. The sample has more than 25,000 distinct CDR3 sequences, 20% to 25% seen once. Sequences were obtained from CD4+ T cells from blood. The receptor set was obtained from a man between 50 and 59 years old with HTLV-1-associated myelopathy (HAM/TSP). CDR3s include the opening cysteine and the closing phenylalanine or tryptophan. A D gene is named only where the DNA matches it firmly.

v_gene	j_gene	d_gene	CDR3aa
TRBV14	TRBJ1-1	TRBD1	CASSRSAQGRTEAFF
TRBV5-1	TRBJ2-7	TRBD1	CASSLAGTGAYEQYF
TRBV6-1	TRBJ2-1	TRBD1	CALSPGTGVLDEQFF
TRBV29-1	TRBJ2-5	.	CSAAKTTGPQETQYF
TRBV7-9	TRBJ2-3	.	CASSTGTAGRYF
TRBV3-1	TRBJ2-1	TRBD1	CASSRVQGTGRMDEQFF
TRBV5-1	TRBJ2-1	TRBD2	CASSPGLAGAYNEQFF
TRBV27	TRBJ2-1	.	CASSPQDRVRSGEQFF
TRBV5-1	TRBJ2-1	.	CASSLGGGQTSSYNEQFF
TRBV5-1	TRBJ1-1	.	CASSLRTQGNTEAFF
TRBV5-1	TRBJ2-7	.	CASTSRDFPSYEQYF
TRBV14	TRBJ2-7	.	CASSRRWGNSYEQYF
TRBV10-3	TRBJ2-2	.	CAVMNRQTNTGELFF
TRBV7-8	TRBJ1-1	TRBD1	CASSPRQGGSNTEAFF
TRBV7-6	TRBJ2-2	TRBD2	CASSRRGSGGAANTGELFF
TRBV20-1	TRBJ2-1	TRBD2	CSASQLAGGLWKFF
TRBV7-9	TRBJ2-6	.	CASSLTGANVLTF
TRBV20-1	TRBJ2-4	TRBD1	CSARGTGLNIQYF
TRBV20-1	TRBJ1-5	.	CSARPRGGAHQPQHF
TRBV5-1	TRBJ1-1	.	CASSLGAVGGGTEAFF
TRBV18	TRBJ2-3	.	CASSPLDTYTDTQYF
TRBV5-4	TRBJ1-2	TRBD1	CASKTTGAVYGYTF
TRBV7-8	TRBJ2-7	.	CASSLRGILSSYEQYF
TRBV20-1	TRBJ1-1	.	CSALSPGIIQAFF
TRBV4-1	TRBJ2-7	.	CASSPEALTAEQYF
TRBV12-3/TRBV12-4	TRBJ1-3	TRBD1	CASNLGQVENTIYF
TRBV5-6	TRBJ1-4	.	CASSFLGATNEKLFF
TRBV6-1	TRBJ1-2	.	CASTKDRDGYTF
TRBV24-1	TRBJ2-2	.	CATSPRANTGELFF
TRBV10-2	TRBJ2-5	.	CASSSDVMETQYF
TRBV29-1	TRBJ1-5	TRBD1	CSVNRGQGQPQHF
TRBV24-1	TRBJ2-3	TRBD1	CATSEAGTDTDTQYF
TRBV5-1	TRBJ2-2	TRBD2	CASRASGGTGELFF
TRBV6-5	TRBJ2-7	.	CASSYQAGGYEQYF
TRBV7-2	TRBJ1-5	TRBD1	CASSSGQGKSNQPQHF
TRBV29-1	TRBJ2-6	.	CSVASLANVLTF
TRBV12-3/TRBV12-4	TRBJ2-7	TRBD2	CASSQTSGSPYEQYF
TRBV15	TRBJ2-2	TRBD1	CATSSDSSGQGFGGELFF
TRBV5-1	TRBJ1-5	TRBD1	CASRGAGGEMDQPQHF
TRBV6-5	TRBJ2-1	TRBD2	CASSRTGSSGAFGQFF
TRBV7-7	TRBJ2-5	TRBD2	CASSSAGLQETQYF
TRBV10-3	TRBJ2-1	.	CAISYSGRLNNEQFF
TRBV5-1	TRBJ2-7	TRBD2	CASSFSPPGTSGGRHYEQYF
TRBV28	TRBJ2-7	.	CAGSLEQHGIYEQYF
TRBV7-8	TRBJ1-5	.	CASSLRSLREQPQHF